This record looks at one TCR beta chain sequence and its context. This entry comes from a study of T cell responses to AZD1222 COVID-19 vaccine. Some clones are missing from TCRdb's copy, which holds only in-frame ones; the method was immunoSEQ multiplex PCR. The sample shows 89,000 or so clones, approximately 90% of them seen only once. This TCR came from an adult who received the AZD1222 COVID-19 vaccine. Sequenced here: peripheral blood, sampled 28 days after the second AZD1222 dose.

The CDR3 nucleotides read TGTGCCAGTTCCTCGGGGTGGAGCTCCTACGAGCAGTACTTC. Translating gives CASSSGWSSYEQYF. This rearrangement joins TRBV18 to TRBJ2-7; D possibly corresponds to TRBD2 (5 bases). There are 14 residues in the CDR3. Trimming removed 9 bases at V and 0 bases at J, with 15 bases between. Germline CDR1 reads KGHSH; CDR2 reads LQKENI.